This T cell receptor (beta chain) stems from a study of T-cell reconstitution after alpha-beta-depleted transplantation in children. This sample's TCRbeta library carried unique molecular identifier barcodes. Each CDR3 protein gets one entry after TCRdb re-called the PCR reads with MiXCR. The sample lists 420,000 or so distinct CDR3 sequences, approximately 10% occurring once. This clonotype was counted a few times. Trimming at V came to 4 bases and at J to 6 bases, leaving 5 bases not matched to a gene. The germline V gene has CDR1 SEHNR and CDR2 FQNEAQ (reference sequence). The CDR3 loop spans 14 amino acids.

The sample in question was PBMCs from the stem cell graft donor, obtained from the stem cell graft. The V and J genes are TRBV7-9 and TRBJ2-1; 8 positions agree with TRBD1. This TCR was recovered from a human donor who donated a stem cell graft to a child with acute myeloid leukemia. The CDR3 DNA reads TGTGCCAGCAGCTATGACAGGGGCTCCAATGAGCAGTTCTTC. This translates into CASSYDRGSNEQFF.